This TCR beta chain was obtained from a study of T-cell memory formation after mild COVID-19. Notes on the study in general: Memory cells collected pre-infection included some clones that later responded, suggesting cross-reactive memory joined. For contracting clones, CD4+ ones sat mainly in CM and EM, CD8+ in EMRA. Contracting clones from day 15 to 85 had balanced CD4/CD8; later expanders favoured CD4+.

As regards this clonotype: Its specificity is unknown.

TCRdb redid the calling of the 5' RACE reads with MiXCR, one entry per CDR3 protein. The table shows roughly 100,000 distinct CDR3 sequences, with about an eighth occurring only once. Germline trimming cut 4 bases from V and 4 bases from J; bases unmatched to any gene: 3. This CDR3 has 13 residues. The source is an adult woman who had mild COVID-19 (a few samples of this study predate the infection). Cell type and time point are not known. Sequencing used PBMCs or a T cell subset sorted from them (not recorded which). This chain links TRBV12-3 or TRBV12-4 with TRBJ2-7; 8 bases line up with TRBD1. The CDR3 loop is CASSWQGAYEQYF. In DNA, the CDR3 is TGTGCCAGCAGTTGGCAGGGGGCGTACGAGCAGTACTTC.